These 8 T cell receptor beta chains originate from one sample sequenced in a study of cytomegalovirus exposure and HLA in healthy donors (dated by TCRdb to about 2017). Libraries were made using the immunoSEQ multiplex PCR assay. For the multiplex PCR, a mixture combining 60 forward primers for TCR Vbeta segments and 13 reverse primers for TCR Jbeta segments was used. Sourced from immuneACCESS, this table was stored by TCRdb with only in-frame sequences that have V and J called. A share of the clones is absent; for the studies checked, an unresolved V gene accounts for under half, and the remainder has no known explanation. This sample lists some 100,000 clones; approximately 80% were detected once. In total, the top ten clones hold about 1.1% of the sample. The sample comprised PBMCs. The origin of the receptors is a young woman in good health and CMV-seronegative.

The rearrangement joins TRBV19 to TRBJ1-2; 7 nucleotides agree with TRBD1. The V gene's germline CDR1 is LNHDA and CDR2 SQIVND (reference sequence). This CDR3 region has 13 residues. J lost 5 bases, V lost 4 bases, and 4 bases had no gene match. The chain's CDR3 is CASSNDRVYGYTF. CDR3 coding DNA: TGTGCCAGTAGTAACGACAGGGTTTATGGCTACACCTTC.

This sequence joins TRBV4-3 and TRBJ2-1; 8 positions agree with TRBD1. This CDR3 is built from 14 residues. Germline V gene data show CDR1 as LGHNA and CDR2 as YSLEER. J was trimmed by 8 bases and V by 3 bases; bases with no gene match: 6. CDR3 coding DNA: TGCGCCAGCAGCCAGGACCACAGGGGGTATGAGCAGTTCTTC. Amino acids: CASSQDHRGYEQFF.

V usage is TRBV28 and J usage is TRBJ2-1, with 13 nucleotides matching TRBD2. Germline CDR1 is MDHEN and CDR2 is SYDVKM. The junction had 3 bases not matched to a gene; V was cut back by 5 bases and J by 5 bases. CDR3 length: 15 amino acids. The CDR3 is CASSMGLAGNNEQFF. CDR3 nucleotides: TGTGCCAGCAGTATGGGACTAGCGGGAAACAATGAGCAGTTCTTC.

The chain combines TRBV6-4 with TRBJ2-3; TRBD2 matches at 8 bases. This CDR3 contains 17 residues. CDR1 is MRHNA, CDR2 SNTAGT, per germline. J was trimmed by 4 bases and V by 3 bases; bases with no gene match: 12. CDR3 DNA: TGTGCCAGCAGTGAAGGTGGTCTAGCGGGTGGAGCAGATACGCAGTATTTT. It translates to CASSEGGLAGGADTQYF.

The CDR3 loop reads CASGRGLNNEQFF. The CDR3 DNA sequence: TGTGCTAGTGGTCGAGGGCTTAACAATGAGCAGTTCTTC. The rearrangement uses TRBV12-5 and TRBJ2-1, with D possibly matching TRBD2 (5 bases). V was cut by 5 bases and J by 5 bases, with 10 bases left in between. The CDR3 extends over 13 amino acids. Germline CDR1 and CDR2: LGHNT and FRNRAP.

The genes are TRBV9 and TRBJ2-5; 7 bases match TRBD1. The closer fit of TRBJ2-7 to the DNA end suggests the J call may be wrong. The germline V gene encodes CDR1 SGDLS and CDR2 YYNGEE. This CDR3 has 18 amino acids. CDR3 sequence: CASSVGVGQGEIPYEQYF. The CDR3 nucleotides read TGTGCCAGCAGCGTAGGCGTGGGCCAGGGGGAGATCCCCTACGAGCAGTACTTC.

This clone has just one count. The V call is TRBV28, the J call TRBJ2-7; tentative D call: TRBD2 (5 bases). CDR3 length equals 15 residues. V was clipped by 4 bases and J by 3 bases, with 16 bases between them. Looked up from germline, CDR1 is MDHEN and CDR2 is SYDVKM. CDR3 amino acids: CASSSNSGKDYEQYF. CDR3 coding DNA: TGTGCCAGCAGTTCCAATTCCGGGAAAGACTACGAGCAGTACTTC.

The chain links TRBV7-2 to TRBJ1-4; 8 bases align to TRBD1. The ends lost 6 bases at V and 7 bases at J; junction bases unmatched: 10. The CDR3 sequence is 15 residues long. Germline-derived CDR1 and CDR2 are SGHTA and FQGNSA. The CDR3 spells CASRRKQGVGEKLFF. The DNA of the CDR3 is TGTGCCAGCAGAAGGAAACAGGGGGTTGGTGAAAAACTGTTTTTT.